The clone carrying this T cell receptor beta chain was detected only once. This entry is derived from a study of OX40 agonist ivuxolimab in advanced cancers. Profiled with immunoSEQ multiplex PCR; TCRdb holds only in-frame clones, not every one. Counted here are about 45,000 clones, 85% to 95% occurring once; the ten biggest clones make up roughly 15%. V was shortened by 0 bases and J by 8 bases, with 12 bases between the two germline ends. The CDR3 contains 14 residues. Per germline, CDR1 SGDLS and CDR2 YYNGEE. This receptor was identified in an adult with an advanced solid tumor such as melanoma, head and neck, liver or kidney cancer. The V gene is TRBV9, the J gene TRBJ2-1; possible D gene TRBD2, 5 bases. The sequencing used CD4+ or CD8+ T cells sorted from blood, collected in a trial of the OX40 agonist ivuxolimab. DNA of the CDR3: TGTGCCAGCAGCGTAGAGATCGAGGGCTATGAGCAGTTCTTC. Amino acids: CASSVEIEGYEQFF.